Listed here is a single TCR beta chain. Its target is not known. The CDR3 loop spans 14 amino acids. Looked up from germline, CDR1 is SQVTM and CDR2 is ANQGSEA. Germline trimming cut 7 bases from V and 5 bases from J; bases unmatched to any gene: 7. It was with a sample-barcoded 5' primer and a J-beta primer mix that a second PCR of roughly 6 to 11 cycles was run. Each cDNA was tagged by a template-switch adaptor containing 12 random nucleotides. Each CDR3 protein gets one entry after TCRdb re-called the 5' RACE reads with MiXCR. The repertoire holds 850,000 to 1,000,000 distinct CDR3 sequences, with roughly 50% as singletons. This entry comes from a study of blood T cells in healthy people across ages. Study conclusions and caveats: Compared with aged donors, long-lived donors showed fewer expanded clones, suggesting selection. The recorded TCR beta diversity per million T cells decreased in a roughly linear manner with age. Naive T cell percentage strongly correlated with TCR beta diversity.

Source material: blood. The source of this sequence is a woman aged 55-69 years in good health. This sequence joins TRBV29-1 and TRBJ2-3; 12 bases map to TRBD2. The CDR3 nucleotides read TGCAGCGGGAAGACTAGCGGGAGACGAGATACGCAGTATTTT. Protein: CSGKTSGRRDTQYF.